This T cell receptor (beta chain) was observed in a study of spatial heterogeneity in lung cancer (dated by TCRdb to the late 2010s). About the study as a whole: Beta-chain transcripts were consistently detected in greater numbers than alpha-chain transcripts, which likely reflects a higher abundance of beta-chain transcripts. In the raw uncorrected reads, each unique combination of TCR and UMI appeared more than ten times on average. At surgery, both alpha and beta chains were TCR-sequenced in around 240 tumor regions, about 64 matched nontumor lung samples and some 60 PBMC samples. TCR alpha and beta repertoires were quantitatively compared across multiple tumor regions, matched nontumor lung and blood in non-small cell lung cancer. The study linked features of the TCR repertoire to counts of nonsynonymous mutations, which were determined by whole-exome sequencing of tumor tissue.

General study outcomes and caveats: Ubiquitous expanded tumor TCRs showed up in blood more often at tumor resection than at routine follow-up. Confirming at a functional level the hypothesis that regional TCRs recognize regional mutations was considered to require additional single-cell paired TCR alpha and beta sequencing.

Libraries were prepared through 5' RACE. These reads were obtained on a NextSeq 500. In the TCR library protocol, a unique molecular identifier was attached to each TCR cDNA molecule so that PCR and sequencing errors could be corrected. As for how the authors treated the data: TCR identification, UMI-based error correction and CDR3 extraction were performed with Decombinator tools. TCRs above a frequency of 2 per 1,000, corresponding to the top 1% of the tumor frequency distribution, were defined as expanded. Each repertoire was subsampled 100 times to 5,000 TCRs, after which Renyi diversity was computed with the R vegan package. CDR3 similarity networks were built from amino acid triplet string-kernel similarity, with CDR3s being connected when pairwise similarity was above 0.82. TCRdb reanalyzed the raw reads on its own, using fastp at Q25 for trimming and MiXCR for clone calling, and kept in-frame beta chains. Under each unique CDR3 protein, matching rows form one entry showing the most common genes and DNA. For this entry, the V and J calls and clone size follow TCRdb and not the study's own pipeline. This sample gives 55,000 to 75,000 distinct CDR3 sequences in total; approximately 8.9% of them show up just once. More than 12% of the sample is in the top ten clones.

The intended sense of this specimen's time point label: sample taken at primary tumor resection. Without any cell sorting, TCR sequencing was performed on whole RNA extracted either from tumor and nontumor lung tissue or from cryopreserved PBMC samples. Donors were around 71 patients with early-stage, untreated non-small cell lung cancer from the lung TRACERx cohort. Only patients for whom sufficient RNA was available from at least two tumor regions were selected for TCR sequencing. The cysteine opens and the phenylalanine closes a CDR3 of 11 amino acids. Kept here is only the CDR3 DNA, which spans 33 bases and is read in frame from base 1. V is shortened by 4 bases, J by 7 bases, and the region joining them spans 4 bases. The CDR1 and CDR2 encoded by the germline V gene are MDHEN and SYDVKM. This clonotype was seen only a few times. Its antigen remains unidentified. Base qualities are not provided; no much larger clone lies one nucleotide away.

The TCR originated in a female donor with early-stage non-small cell lung cancer. Sequenced material: PBMCs, taken at surgery. Recombination joined TRBV28 with TRBJ2-2, with the D gene not confidently named. The nucleotides read TGTGCCAGCAGTTCTCGCGGGGAGCTGTTTTTT. Translated, it reads CASSSRGELFF.